This T cell receptor (beta chain) was sequenced during a study of blood T cell repertoires in COVID-19. At the level of the study: COVID-19 samples from acute and convalescent phases originated in the United States, Italy and Spain. T cells, B-cell-depleted T cells, or PBMCs supplied cDNA or gDNA.

Original methodology: Amplification from reference gene primers served as the basis for estimated nucleated cell counts. Libraries were prepared by immunoSEQ multiplex PCR; TCRdb keeps only in-frame clonotypes and omits some of them. That table is the source of V, J and clone size, and D and trimming were worked out from the DNA. This sample has over 150,000 clones, with 70% to 90% found just once. Enrolled during active infection, Seattle patients were then followed longitudinally. Sample: peripheral blood. The receptor's source is a man aged 45 to 65 with COVID-19, enrolled during active disease.

The CDR3 region is CAWSGTSGSADTQYF. The CDR3 coding sequence is TGTGCCTGGAGTGGGACTAGCGGGTCAGCGGATACGCAGTATTTT. The chain couples TRBV30 to TRBJ2-3, with TRBD2 matching 11 bases. Germline V gene lookup returns CDR1 GTSNPN and CDR2 SVGIG (reference sequence). CDR3 length equals 15 residues. After removal of 1 base from V and 6 bases from J, the junction contained 6 bases not matched to a gene.